Presented here are 10 T cell receptor beta chains from one specimen sequenced in a study of cytomegalovirus exposure and HLA in healthy donors. PCR was performed using 60 Vbeta and 13 Jbeta primers. Profiling relied on immunoSEQ multiplex PCR, and the TCRdb table lists in-frame clones only, not all of them. The sample contains roughly 100,000 clones, roughly 12% of which appear only once. The source material was PBMCs. All receptors derive from a man aged 35 to 55 in good health and CMV-seropositive.

The table lists this clone with a few counts. The chain carries TRBV19 and TRBJ1-1; TRBD1 is a possible D gene (6 bases). The germline V gene encodes CDR1 LNHDA and CDR2 SQIVND (reference sequence). The CDR3 spans 14 residues. The germline V and J ends were trimmed by 11 bases and 0 bases, with 16 bases remaining between them. CDR3 protein: CALDPTGMNTEAFF. The DNA of the CDR3 is TGTGCCCTAGATCCGACAGGAATGAACACTGAAGCTTTCTTT. Full variable domain (rest looked up from reference TRBV19 and TRBJ1-1): DGGITQSPKYLFRKEGQNVTLSCEQNLNHDAMYWYRQDPGQGLRLIYYSQIVNDFQKGDIAEGYSVSREKKESFPLTVTSAQKNPTAFYLCALDPTGMNTEAFFGQGTRLTVV.

The V call is TRBV18, the J call TRBJ2-4; maybe TRBD2 (6 bases). The length of the CDR3 is 14 residues. V dropped 2 bases and J dropped 7 bases, with 12 bases sitting between them. The germline gives CDR1 KGHSH, CDR2 LQKENI. For the CDR3, the DNA is TGTGCCAGCTCACCAAGGCAGGAGGGTAACATTCAGTACTTC. It encodes CASSPRQEGNIQYF.

This clone has only a few counts. This chain links TRBV4-1 with TRBJ2-7; 11 bases line up with TRBD2. The V segment lost 1 base and the J segment 3 bases; nucleotides outside the gene matches: 5. There are 16 residues in the CDR3. Germline assignment: CDR1 MGHRA and CDR2 YSYEKL. CDR3 DNA sequence: TGCGCCAGCAGCCAAGTAGCACTAGCGGGAGTCTACGAGCAGTACTTC. The encoded protein is CASSQVALAGVYEQYF.

This clone was detected once. The V gene is TRBV18, the J gene TRBJ2-3; 9 bases are a match to TRBD2. The trim removed 1 base at V and 3 bases at J, leaving 5 bases unmatched. The CDR3 contains 16 residues. Looked up from germline, CDR1 is KGHSH and CDR2 is LQKENI. CDR3 DNA: TGTGCCAGCTCACCACGTGCTAGCGGGGTTACAGATACGCAGTATTTT. Residues: CASSPRASGVTDTQYF.

This sequence joins TRBV5-1 and TRBJ2-7; 8 bases are a match to TRBD2. V was clipped by 3 bases and J by 2 bases; unmatched bases: 4. The CDR3 has 14 residues. CDR1 is SGHRS, CDR2 YFSETQ, per germline. The CDR3 spells CASSSGGGTYEQYF. As DNA, the CDR3 is TGCGCCAGCAGCTCCGGGGGGGGGACCTACGAGCAGTACTTC.

For this clone: This CDR3 is also generated by other DNA sequences in the sample. V usage is TRBV7-9 and J usage is TRBJ2-3; D remains unclear. Germline loops: CDR1 SEHNR, CDR2 FQNEAQ (reference sequence). This CDR3 region has 14 residues. V lost 2 bases and J 1 base, leaving 7 bases between the germline ends. This CDR3 is CASSLLSGTDTQYF. The CDR3 coding sequence is TGTGCCAGCAGCTTATTGAGCGGCACAGATACGCAGTATTTT.

This clone was observed a few times. The chain links TRBV21-1 to TRBJ2-7; the table's D call of TRBD1 was not tested on the DNA. TRBV21-1 is a pseudogene segment. The CDR3 has 15 residues. This CDR3 reads CASSRGQGTDYEQYF. DNA for the CDR3: TGTGCCAGCAGCAGAGGACAGGGGACAGACTACGAGCAGTACTTC.

This chain links TRBV6-5 with TRBJ2-1; TRBD2 aligns across 8 bases. V was pared by 2 bases and J by 4 bases, with 4 bases of the junction left unmatched. Germline V gene data show CDR1 as MNHEY and CDR2 as SVGAGI. This CDR3 spans 15 amino acids. CDR3 in amino acids: CASSYRSGGYNEQFF. The CDR3 DNA reads as TGTGCCAGCAGTTACAGGAGCGGGGGATACAATGAGCAGTTCTTC.

CDR3 bases: TGTGCCAGTAGTACGACAGGCCTGTATGGCTACACCTTC. Protein product: CASSTTGLYGYTF. This rearrangement joins TRBV19 to TRBJ1-2; tentative D call: TRBD1 (6 bases). The germline CDR1 and CDR2 sequences are LNHDA and SQIVND (reference sequence). Trimming left V 4 bases short and J 5 bases short, with 11 bases between. This CDR3 has 13 residues.

The gene calls are TRBV7-2 and TRBJ2-7, with 9 nucleotides matching TRBD2. The V gene's germline CDR1 is SGHTA and CDR2 FQGNSA. J was trimmed by 2 bases and V by 5 bases; bases with no gene match: 7. This CDR3 contains 15 residues. The CDR3: CASSPRTSATYEQYF. The CDR3 DNA reads TGTGCCAGCAGCCCCCGGACTAGCGCAACCTACGAGCAGTACTTC.